One and the same sample provided the 12 T cell receptor beta chains below, sequenced in a study of blood T cell repertoires in COVID-19. TCRdb keeps only in-frame clones here, not all; method: immunoSEQ multiplex PCR. This table holds 270,000 or so clones, 80% to 95% found once. The material sequenced was PBMCs or T cells enriched from blood (not recorded which). These receptors were taken from a man aged 35 to 55 who had been exposed to COVID-19.

The chain is built from TRBV28 and TRBJ1-4; unclear D gene. Per the germline V gene, CDR1 is MDHEN and CDR2 is SYDVKM. The CDR3 spans 11 residues. The V gene lost 6 bases and the J gene lost 10 bases, with 9 bases spanning the gap. As DNA, the CDR3 is TGTGCCAGCAGCCAGACTGGAAAACTGTTTTTT. This encodes CASSQTGKLFF.

This rearrangement joins TRBV6-5 to TRBJ1-3; TRBD1 matches 7 bases. CDR3 length equals 11 residues. V lost 6 bases to trimming and J lost 11 bases; unmatched junction nucleotides: 4. CDR1 is MNHEY and CDR2 is SVGAGI in the germline V gene. CDR3 sequence reads: CASRTGFSIYF. CDR3 DNA sequence: TGTGCCAGCAGGACAGGGTTTTCCATATATTTT.

This chain uses TRBV7-3 with TRBJ2-1, with 9 nucleotides matching TRBD2. The CDR3 spans 14 residues. CDR1 is SGHTA and CDR2 is FQGTGA in the germline V gene. The V gene end was trimmed by 5 bases and the J gene end by 6 bases; junction bases not matched to a gene: 5. This chain's CDR3 is CASSATSGLNEQFF. The DNA for the CDR3 is TGTGCCAGCAGCGCGACTAGCGGTCTCAATGAGCAGTTCTTC.

The V call is TRBV5-6, the J call TRBJ2-2; 11 bases are shared with TRBD2. The length of the CDR3 is 16 residues. Unmatched junction bases numbered 3, after V lost 0 bases and J lost 5 bases. Germline V lookup: CDR1 SGHDT, CDR2 YYEEEE. CDR3 amino acids: CASSLGLAGGTGELFF. The CDR3, as DNA: TGTGCCAGCAGCTTGGGTCTAGCGGGAGGTACCGGGGAGCTGTTTTTT.

V is TRBV4-2 and J is TRBJ2-1, with TRBD2 matching over 16 bases. Germline V gene lookup returns CDR1 LGHNA and CDR2 YNFKEQ. The CDR3 loop spans 18 amino acids. V lost 0 bases and J lost 5; bases outside the gene matches: 4. CDR3 sequence reads: CASSQDPGLAGGHNEQFF. For the CDR3, the DNA is TGTGCCAGCAGCCAAGACCCGGGACTAGCGGGAGGGCACAATGAGCAGTTCTTC.

This chain joins TRBV13 and TRBJ2-1; 13 nucleotides align to TRBD2. This CDR3 has 15 amino acids. Germline CDR1 is PRHDT and CDR2 is FYEKMQ (reference sequence). J was trimmed by 8 bases and V by 5 bases; bases with no gene match: 6. The CDR3 loop is CASSPGLAGVHEQFF. The CDR3 DNA reads as TGTGCCAGCAGCCCCGGACTAGCGGGAGTCCATGAGCAGTTCTTC.

V usage is TRBV2 and J usage is TRBJ2-7, with 9 bases fitting TRBD2. Germline CDR1 is SNHLY and CDR2 is FYNNEI. The CDR3 is 16 amino acids. Trimming took 1 base from V and 6 from J; bases not matched to a gene: 10. CDR3 sequence reads: CASSEVAAGGSGEQYF. The CDR3 DNA follows: TGTGCCAGCAGTGAAGTAGCGGCGGGAGGGTCTGGCGAGCAGTACTTC.

V gene TRBV19 combines with J gene TRBJ2-3, with 9 nucleotides matching TRBD2. The CDR3 is 17 amino acids. Trimming removed 5 bases from V and 6 bases from J; junction bases left unmatched: 15. CDR1 is LNHDA and CDR2 is SQIVND in the germline V gene (reference sequence). This CDR3 reads CASSPPPGGRDRDTQYF. CDR3 nucleotide sequence: TGTGCCAGTAGTCCCCCCCCGGGCGGGAGGGATCGGGATACGCAGTATTTT. Looking up the rest from reference TRBV19 and TRBJ2-3 gives the full variable domain: DGGITQSPKYLFRKEGQNVTLSCEQNLNHDAMYWYRQDPGQGLRLIYYSQIVNDFQKGDIAEGYSVSREKKESFPLTVTSAQKNPTAFYLCASSPPPGGRDRDTQYFGPGTRLTVL.

This clone came up once. This chain connects TRBV11-1 to TRBJ1-2; no definite D call. The CDR3 extends over 12 amino acids. Per the germline V gene, CDR1 is SGHAT and CDR2 is FQDESV (reference sequence). V lost 1 base and J 4 bases, leaving 4 bases between the germline ends. The CDR3 DNA is TGTGCCAGCAGCTTAGACAGCTATGGCTACACCTTC. The encoded protein is CASSLDSYGYTF.

This chain connects TRBV18 to TRBJ2-2; D is unclear. The ends were cut back, 1 base at V and 5 bases at J, with 11 bases in the middle. Looked up from germline, CDR1 is KGHSH and CDR2 is LQKENI. The length of the CDR3 is 15 residues. CDR3 residues: CASSPLDFSTGELFF. For the CDR3, the DNA is TGTGCCAGCTCACCACTAGATTTTTCGACCGGGGAGCTGTTTTTT.

The chain recombines TRBV6-2 or TRBV6-3 with TRBJ2-7; 10 nucleotides line up with TRBD2. J lost 4 bases, V lost 4 bases, and 7 bases had no gene match. Germline V gene sequence: CDR1 MNHEY, CDR2 SVGEGT. CDR3 length: 15 amino acids. The CDR3 here is CASSSILAGLYEQYF. The CDR3 coding sequence is TGTGCCAGCAGTTCTATACTAGCGGGACTGTACGAGCAGTACTTC.

V gene TRBV28 combines with J gene TRBJ1-5; D is ambiguous. Germline V CDR1 and CDR2: MDHEN, SYDVKM. The V end was cut by 2 bases, the J end by 7 bases, with 15 bases between. The CDR3 runs 15 residues. The CDR3 region is CASSLPGDRWQPQHF. CDR3 DNA: TGTGCCAGCAGTTTACCGGGTGATCGATGGCAGCCCCAGCATTTT.